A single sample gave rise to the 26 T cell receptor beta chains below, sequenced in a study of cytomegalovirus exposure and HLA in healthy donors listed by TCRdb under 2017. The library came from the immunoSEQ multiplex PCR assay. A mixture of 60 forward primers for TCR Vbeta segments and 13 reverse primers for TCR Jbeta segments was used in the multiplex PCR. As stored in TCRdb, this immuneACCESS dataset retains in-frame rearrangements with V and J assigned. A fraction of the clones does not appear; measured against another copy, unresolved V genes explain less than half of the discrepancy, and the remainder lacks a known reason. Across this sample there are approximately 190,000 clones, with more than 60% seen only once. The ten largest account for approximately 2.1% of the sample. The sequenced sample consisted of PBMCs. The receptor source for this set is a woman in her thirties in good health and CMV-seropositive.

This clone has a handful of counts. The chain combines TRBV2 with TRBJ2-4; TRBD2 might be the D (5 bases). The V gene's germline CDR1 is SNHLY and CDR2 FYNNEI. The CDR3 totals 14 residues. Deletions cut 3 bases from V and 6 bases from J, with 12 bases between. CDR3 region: CASSDSGGLNIQYF. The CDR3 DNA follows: TGTGCCAGCAGTGACAGCGGCGGACTAAACATTCAGTACTTC. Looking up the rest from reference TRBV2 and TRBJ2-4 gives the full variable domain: EPEVTQTPSHQVTQMGQEVILRCVPISNHLYFYWYRQILGQKVEFLVSFYNNEISEKSEIFDDQFSVERPDGSNFTLKIRSTKLEDSAMYFCASSDSGGLNIQYFGAGTRLSVL.

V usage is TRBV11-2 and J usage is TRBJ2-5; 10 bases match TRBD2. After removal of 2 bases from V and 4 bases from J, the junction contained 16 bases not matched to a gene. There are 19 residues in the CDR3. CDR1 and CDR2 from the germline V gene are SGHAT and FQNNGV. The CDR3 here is CASSLRIRTSGWLGETQYF. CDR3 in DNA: TGTGCCAGCAGCTTAAGGATTCGGACTAGCGGCTGGCTGGGAGAGACCCAGTACTTC.

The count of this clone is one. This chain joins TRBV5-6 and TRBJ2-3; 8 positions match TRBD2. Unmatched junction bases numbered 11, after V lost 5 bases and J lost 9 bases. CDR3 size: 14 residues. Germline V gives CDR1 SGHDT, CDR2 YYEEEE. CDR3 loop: CASRGAGGTQTQYF. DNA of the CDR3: TGTGCCAGCAGGGGGGCGGGGGGTACGCAGACGCAGTATTTT. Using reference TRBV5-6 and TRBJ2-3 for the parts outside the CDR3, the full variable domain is DAGVTQSPTHLIKTRGQQVTLRCSPKSGHDTVSWYQQALGQGPQFIFQYYEEEERQRGNFPDRFSGHQFPNYSSELNVNALLLGDSALYLCASRGAGGTQTQYFGPGTRLTVL.

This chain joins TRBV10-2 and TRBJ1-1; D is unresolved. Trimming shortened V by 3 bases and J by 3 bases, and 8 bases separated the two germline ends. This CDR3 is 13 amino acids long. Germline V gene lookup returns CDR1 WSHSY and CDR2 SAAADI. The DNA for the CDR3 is TGCGCCAGCAGTGAACAGCGGCACACTGAAGCTTTCTTT. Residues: CASSEQRHTEAFF.

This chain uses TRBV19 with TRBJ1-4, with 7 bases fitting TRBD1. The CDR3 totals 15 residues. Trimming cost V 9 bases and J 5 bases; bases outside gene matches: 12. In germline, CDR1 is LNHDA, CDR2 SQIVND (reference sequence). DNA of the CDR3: TGTGCCAGCCTAGACCCCGGGACAGCAAATGAAAAACTGTTTTTT. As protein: CASLDPGTANEKLFF.

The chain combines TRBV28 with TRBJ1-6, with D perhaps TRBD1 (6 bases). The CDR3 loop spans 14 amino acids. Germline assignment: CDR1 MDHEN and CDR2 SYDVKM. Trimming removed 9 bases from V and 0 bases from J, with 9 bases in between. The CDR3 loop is CASNRVSYNSPLHF. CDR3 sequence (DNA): TGTGCCAGTAACAGGGTCTCCTATAATTCACCCCTCCACTTT. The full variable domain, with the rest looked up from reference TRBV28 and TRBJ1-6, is DVKVTQSSRYLVKRTGEKVFLECVQDMDHENMFWYRQDPGLGLRLIYFSYDVKMKEKGDIPEGYSVSREKKERFSLILESASTNQTSMYLCASNRVSYNSPLHFGNGTRLTVT.

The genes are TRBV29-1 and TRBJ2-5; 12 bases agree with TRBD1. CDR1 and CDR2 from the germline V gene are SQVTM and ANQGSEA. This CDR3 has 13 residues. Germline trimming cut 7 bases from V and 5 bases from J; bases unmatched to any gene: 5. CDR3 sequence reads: CSGGQGAWETQYF. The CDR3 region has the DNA TGCAGCGGGGGACAGGGGGCTTGGGAGACCCAGTACTTC.

CDR3 sequence (DNA): TGTGCCAGCAGCGGTCAGGGGGCCGCAGATACGCAGTATTTT. Translated, it gives CASSGQGAADTQYF. The chain recombines TRBV9 with TRBJ2-3, with 8 bases lining up with TRBD1. Per the germline V gene, CDR1 is SGDLS and CDR2 is YYNGEE. V gave up 3 bases and J gave up 4 bases; unmatched junction bases: 4. The CDR3 spans 14 residues.

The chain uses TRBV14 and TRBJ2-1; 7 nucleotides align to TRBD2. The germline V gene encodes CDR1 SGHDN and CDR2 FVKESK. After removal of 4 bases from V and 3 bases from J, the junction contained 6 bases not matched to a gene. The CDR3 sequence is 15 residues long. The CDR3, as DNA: TGTGCCAGCAGCCGCACTAGCGCGAGCTACAATGAGCAGTTCTTC. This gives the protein CASSRTSASYNEQFF.

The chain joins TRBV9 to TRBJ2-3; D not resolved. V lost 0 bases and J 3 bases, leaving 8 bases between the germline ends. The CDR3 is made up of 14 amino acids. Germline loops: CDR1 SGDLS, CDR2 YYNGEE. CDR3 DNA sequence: TGTGCCAGCAGCGTAGATTTCGGGACAGATACGCAGTATTTT. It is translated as CASSVDFGTDTQYF.

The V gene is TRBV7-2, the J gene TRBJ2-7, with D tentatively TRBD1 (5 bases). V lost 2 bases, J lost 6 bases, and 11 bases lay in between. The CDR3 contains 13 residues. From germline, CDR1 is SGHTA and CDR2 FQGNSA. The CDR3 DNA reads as TGTGCCAGCAGCTTACGACAGTTCGTCGAGCAGTACTTC. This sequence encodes CASSLRQFVEQYF.

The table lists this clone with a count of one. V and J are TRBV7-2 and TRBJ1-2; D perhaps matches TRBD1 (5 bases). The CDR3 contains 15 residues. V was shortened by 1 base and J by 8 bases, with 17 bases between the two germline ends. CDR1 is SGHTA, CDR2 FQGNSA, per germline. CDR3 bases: TGTGCCAGCAGCTTAGATACGGGGACTCCTTGGGGCTACACCTTC. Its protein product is CASSLDTGTPWGYTF.

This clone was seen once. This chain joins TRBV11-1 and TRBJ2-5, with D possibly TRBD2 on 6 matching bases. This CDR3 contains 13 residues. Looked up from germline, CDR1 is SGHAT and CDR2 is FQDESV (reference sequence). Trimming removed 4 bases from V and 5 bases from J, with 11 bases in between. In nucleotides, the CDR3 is TGTGCCAGCAGCTCGGGGGTCCGGGAGACCCAGTACTTC. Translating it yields CASSSGVRETQYF.

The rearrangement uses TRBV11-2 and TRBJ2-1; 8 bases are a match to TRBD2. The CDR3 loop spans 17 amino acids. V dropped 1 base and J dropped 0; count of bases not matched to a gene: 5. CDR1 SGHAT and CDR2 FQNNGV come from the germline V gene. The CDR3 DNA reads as TGTGCCAGCAGCTTAGTAACTAGCGGAAGCTCCTACAATGAGCAGTTCTTC. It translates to CASSLVTSGSSYNEQFF.

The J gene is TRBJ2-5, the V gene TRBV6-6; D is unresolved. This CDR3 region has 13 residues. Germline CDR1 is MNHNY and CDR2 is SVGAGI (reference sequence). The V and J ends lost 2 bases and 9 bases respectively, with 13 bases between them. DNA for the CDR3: TGTGCCAGCAGTTACCCTAATCCATTGGCCCAGTACTTC. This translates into CASSYPNPLAQYF.

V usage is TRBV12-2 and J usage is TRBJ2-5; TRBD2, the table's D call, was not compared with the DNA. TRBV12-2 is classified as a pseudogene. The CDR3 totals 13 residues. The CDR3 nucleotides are TGTGCAAGTCGCTTAGCGTCCTCGGAGACCCAGTACTTC. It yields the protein CASRLASSETQYF.

CDR3 DNA sequence: TGCGCCAGCAGACTAGCCGTTAGCACAGATACGCAGTATTTT. As protein: CASRLAVSTDTQYF. J is TRBJ2-3 and V is TRBV5-1; a possible D gene is TRBD2 (6 bases). Germline V gives CDR1 SGHRS, CDR2 YFSETQ. Trimming removed 5 bases at V and 0 bases at J, with 10 bases between. This CDR3 comprises 14 residues.

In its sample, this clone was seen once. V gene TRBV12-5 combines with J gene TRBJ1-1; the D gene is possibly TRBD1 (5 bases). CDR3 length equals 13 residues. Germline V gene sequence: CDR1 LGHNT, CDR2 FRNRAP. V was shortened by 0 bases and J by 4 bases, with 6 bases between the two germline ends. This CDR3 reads CASGLVGGTEAFF. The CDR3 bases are TGTGCTAGTGGTTTGGTCGGGGGCACTGAAGCTTTCTTT.

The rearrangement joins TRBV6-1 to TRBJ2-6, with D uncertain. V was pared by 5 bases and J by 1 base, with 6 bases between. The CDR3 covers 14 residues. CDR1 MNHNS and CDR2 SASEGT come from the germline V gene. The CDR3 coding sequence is TGTGCCAGCAGTCCTCTGTCTGGGGCCAACGTCCTGACTTTC. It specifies CASSPLSGANVLTF.

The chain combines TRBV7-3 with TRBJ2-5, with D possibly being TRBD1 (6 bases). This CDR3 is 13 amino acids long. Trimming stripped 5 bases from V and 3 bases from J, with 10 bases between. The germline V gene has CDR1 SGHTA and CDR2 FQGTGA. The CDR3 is CASSRGQKETQYF. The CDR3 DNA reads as TGTGCCAGCAGCCGAGGACAGAAAGAGACCCAGTACTTC.

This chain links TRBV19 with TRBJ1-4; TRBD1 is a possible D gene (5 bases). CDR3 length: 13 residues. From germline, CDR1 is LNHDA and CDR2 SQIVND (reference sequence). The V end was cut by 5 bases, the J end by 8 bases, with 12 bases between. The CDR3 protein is CASSEQGSEKLFF. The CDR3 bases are TGTGCCAGTAGTGAGCAGGGAAGCGAAAAACTGTTTTTT.

The DNA for the CDR3 is TGTGCCAGCAGCTACTCTACCGTGGCAGGACTCCTCTCCTATAATTCACCCCTCCACTTT. Translated: CASSYSTVAGLLSYNSPLHF. V gene TRBV7-6 combines with J gene TRBJ1-6; no reliable D call. Germline V gene sequence: CDR1 SGHVS, CDR2 FNYEAQ. The CDR3 has 20 amino acids. Between the trimmed V and J ends, which lost 4 bases and 0 bases, there was a span of 22 bases. Supplemented by reference TRBV7-6 and TRBJ1-6, the full variable domain reads GAGVSQSPRYKVTKRGQDVALRCDPISGHVSLYWYRQALGQGPEFLTYFNYEAQQDKSGLPNDRFSAERPEGSISTLTIQRTEQRDSAMYRCASSYSTVAGLLSYNSPLHFGNGTRLTVT.

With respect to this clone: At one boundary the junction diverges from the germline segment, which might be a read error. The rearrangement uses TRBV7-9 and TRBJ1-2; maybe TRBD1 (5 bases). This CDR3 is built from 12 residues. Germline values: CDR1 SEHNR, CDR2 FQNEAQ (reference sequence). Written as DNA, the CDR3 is TGTTCCAGCAGCTTAGTCGGGGGTGGCTACACCTTC. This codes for CSSSLVGGGYTF.

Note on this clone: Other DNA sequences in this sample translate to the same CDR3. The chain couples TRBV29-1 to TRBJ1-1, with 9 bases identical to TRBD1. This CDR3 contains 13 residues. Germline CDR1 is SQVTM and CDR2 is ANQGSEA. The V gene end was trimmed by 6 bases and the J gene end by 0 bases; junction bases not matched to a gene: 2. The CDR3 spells CSVGQGLNTEAFF. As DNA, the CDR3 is TGCAGCGTGGGACAGGGATTGAACACTGAAGCTTTCTTT.

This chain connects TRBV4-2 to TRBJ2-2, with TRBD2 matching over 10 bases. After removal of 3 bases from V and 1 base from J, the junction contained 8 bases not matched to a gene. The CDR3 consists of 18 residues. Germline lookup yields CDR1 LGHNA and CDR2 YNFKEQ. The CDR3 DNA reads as TGTGCCAGCAGCCAGTCTTCCGGGACTAGCGTGAACACCGGGGAGCTGTTTTTT. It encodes CASSQSSGTSVNTGELFF.

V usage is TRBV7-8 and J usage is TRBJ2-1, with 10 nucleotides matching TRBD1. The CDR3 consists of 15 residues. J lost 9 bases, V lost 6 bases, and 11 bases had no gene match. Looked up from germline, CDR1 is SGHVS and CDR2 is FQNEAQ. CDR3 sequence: CASRITGTGVSEQFF. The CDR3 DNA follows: TGTGCCAGCAGGATAACCGGGACAGGGGTGAGTGAGCAGTTCTTC. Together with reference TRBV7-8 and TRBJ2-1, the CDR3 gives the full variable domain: GAGVSQSPRYKVAKRGQDVALRCDPISGHVSLFWYQQALGQGPEFLTYFQNEAQLDKSGLPSDRFFAERPEGSVSTLKIQRTQQEDSAVYLCASRITGTGVSEQFFGPGTRLTVL.